This T cell receptor (beta chain) was identified in a study of T cells after yellow fever vaccination. Notes on this clonotype: Its target is unknown.

There are 13 residues in the CDR3. The germline V gene has CDR1 KGHSH and CDR2 LQKENI. V was shortened by 4 bases and J by 0 bases, with 6 bases between the two germline ends. General study findings and limits: Abundant contaminating clonotypes from the bulk population could appear in FACS-sorted repertoires. Reappearance after the booster was seen for most primary-vaccination clones, at 96% CD4 and around 90% CD8.

TCRdb redid the calling of the 5' RACE reads with MiXCR, one entry per CDR3 protein. The table includes about 550,000 distinct CDR3 sequences, 15% to 20% detected once. The receptor was derived from a man aged 30 to 45 who received the YFV17D yellow fever vaccine. The source material was PBMCs, sampled 15 days after the yellow fever booster vaccination. V is TRBV18 and J is TRBJ1-1, with D unresolved. The CDR3: CASSQQVNTEAFF. The CDR3 coding sequence is TGTGCCAGCTCACAGCAGGTGAACACTGAAGCTTTCTTT.